These T cell receptor beta chains were read from a single sample in a study of beta chain features in type 1 diabetes. The method was immunoSEQ multiplex PCR; TCRdb's version includes in-frame clones alone and lacks a portion of them. The profile shows 200,000 to 300,000 clones, 11% of them singletons. The sequenced material came from naive CD4+ T cells from blood. These TCRs come from a man in his thirties or forties with type 1 diabetes. The CDR3 runs from the conserved cysteine through the conserved F or W. A D gene is named only where the DNA matches it firmly. Where a row states a size, it is once, few, many or the class of an expanded clone; other rows omit it.

DNA: TGCGCCAGCAGCTTGGAGGGACACCACAATCAGCCCCAGCATTTT
CDR3: CASSLEGHHNQPQHF
size: NA
J: TRBJ1-5
D: NA
V: TRBV5-1

DNA: TGTGCCAGCAGCCGGGACTTTCGTTACGAGCAGTACTTC
CDR3: CASSRDFRYEQYF
size: NA
J: TRBJ2-7
D: NA
V: TRBV5-4

DNA: TGTGCCAGCAGCCTCCAGACTAGCGGAGCTACCTACGAGCAGTACTTC
CDR3: CASSLQTSGATYEQYF
size: few
J: TRBJ2-7
D: TRBD2
V: TRBV7-6

DNA: TGTGCCAGCAGCGTAGGGAGGAGCTCTGGGGCCAACGTCCTGACTTTC
CDR3: CASSVGRSSGANVLTF
size: few
J: TRBJ2-6
D: NA
V: TRBV9

DNA: TGCAGTGCCGCCCCCGGGGTCGGGCAGTACTTC
CDR3: CSAAPGVGQYF
size: few
J: TRBJ2-5
D: NA
V: TRBV20-1

DNA: TGCGCCAGCAGCTCCGTAGCGGGGGTGGAGACCCAGTACTTC
CDR3: CASSSVAGVETQYF
size: few
J: TRBJ2-5
D: TRBD2
V: TRBV5-1

DNA: TGCAGCCACTGGGGGGGATCCACAGATACGCAGTATTTT
CDR3: CSHWGGSTDTQYF
size: few
J: TRBJ2-3
D: TRBD2
V: TRBV29-1

DNA: TGTGCCAGCAGCTTCCGAGAGACCCAGTACTTC
CDR3: CASSFRETQYF
size: many
J: TRBJ2-5
D: NA
V: TRBV5-4

DNA: TGTGCCAGCAGCTCGCGGGGGGATACGCAGTATTTT
CDR3: CASSSRGDTQYF
size: NA
J: TRBJ2-3
D: TRBD2
V: TRBV13

DNA: TGTGCCAGCAGCGGACAGGGAGTTAATGAAGAGACCCAGTACTTC
CDR3: CASSGQGVNEETQYF
size: few
J: TRBJ2-5
D: TRBD1
V: TRBV25-1

DNA: TGCGCCAGCAGCCACCTTGGACAGGGTGGGGACTATGGCTACACCTTC
CDR3: CASSHLGQGGDYGYTF
size: few
J: TRBJ1-2
D: TRBD1
V: TRBV4-3

DNA: TGTGCCAGCAGTGAACGGGGGACAGCGGGTGAAGCTTTCTTT
CDR3: CASSERGTAGEAFF
size: few
J: TRBJ1-1
D: TRBD1
V: TRBV2

DNA: TGTGCCAGCAGCTCGACTAGCGTAGGCGCCAAAAACATTCAGTACTTC
CDR3: CASSSTSVGAKNIQYF
size: few
J: TRBJ2-4
D: TRBD2
V: TRBV7-2

DNA: TGTGCCAGCATCCTGGGTGTCAGGGGGCGAAATGAGCAGTTCTTC
CDR3: CASILGVRGRNEQFF
size: few
J: TRBJ2-1
D: TRBD1
V: TRBV2

DNA: TGTGCCAGCAGCTTGGGACTTTACACAGATACGCAGTATTTT
CDR3: CASSLGLYTDTQYF
size: NA
J: TRBJ2-3
D: NA
V: TRBV5-4

DNA: TGTGCTAGTGGTTTGGTACTTGCAGGTAGCACAGATACGCAGTATTTT
CDR3: CASGLVLAGSTDTQYF
size: few
J: TRBJ2-3
D: NA
V: TRBV12-5

DNA: TGTGCCAGCTCCCCGGTATCAATTATGGAGACCCAGTACTTC
CDR3: CASSPVSIMETQYF
size: few
J: TRBJ2-5
D: NA
V: TRBV18

DNA: TGTGCCAGCAGCTTGACAGGGGTAGTGGAGACCCAGTACTTC
CDR3: CASSLTGVVETQYF
size: few
J: TRBJ2-5
D: TRBD1
V: TRBV5-6

DNA: TGTGCCAGCAGTAGACAGGGAGGCGAGCAGTTCTTC
CDR3: CASSRQGGEQFF
size: few
J: TRBJ2-1
D: NA
V: TRBV6-5

DNA: TGTGCCAGCAGTCGAGCTGGTGTAGGGGACAGGGAAAGTGGGGCCAACGTCCTGACTTTC
CDR3: CASSRAGVGDRESGANVLTF
size: few
J: TRBJ2-6
D: TRBD1
V: TRBV2

DNA: TGTGCCAGCGTACTTCCTAGCGGGGGTACAGATACGCAGTATTTT
CDR3: CASVLPSGGTDTQYF
size: NA
J: TRBJ2-3
D: TRBD2
V: TRBV2

DNA: TGTGCCAGCAGCGTATCTAGCGGGGGCTTCCAAGAGACCCAGTACTTC
CDR3: CASSVSSGGFQETQYF
size: NA
J: TRBJ2-5
D: TRBD2
V: TRBV9

DNA: TGTGCCAGCAGCTCACAGGACCTGGGCACTGAAGCTTTCTTT
CDR3: CASSSQDLGTEAFF
size: NA
J: TRBJ1-1
D: NA
V: TRBV7-9

DNA: TGTGCCAGCCAGGCCATGGGGGGGGCGAGTTATGGGGCCAACGTCCTGACTTTC
CDR3: CASQAMGGASYGANVLTF
size: NA
J: TRBJ2-6
D: NA
V: TRBV11-2

DNA: TGTGCCAGCACCCGGACAGGCGAGGCTTTCTTT
CDR3: CASTRTGEAFF
size: NA
J: TRBJ1-1
D: TRBD1
V: TRBV6-6

DNA: TGTGCCAGCAGTCGGCGACAGGGGAACACAGATACGCAGTATTTT
CDR3: CASSRRQGNTDTQYF
size: NA
J: TRBJ2-3
D: TRBD1
V: TRBV28

DNA: TGCAGCGTTGACGGGACAACCACCACAGATACGCAGTATTTT
CDR3: CSVDGTTTTDTQYF
size: few
J: TRBJ2-3
D: NA
V: TRBV29-1

DNA: TGCGCCAGCGCTACACAGGGAAGCTCTGGGGCCAACGTCCTGACTTTC
CDR3: CASATQGSSGANVLTF
size: NA
J: TRBJ2-6
D: NA
V: TRBV5-1

DNA: TGTGCCAGCAGCATGGGACAGGGGACCTACAATGAGCAGTTCTTC
CDR3: CASSMGQGTYNEQFF
size: NA
J: TRBJ2-1
D: TRBD1
V: TRBV7-9

DNA: TGTGCCAGCAACAGGGAGAACACTGAAGCTTTCTTT
CDR3: CASNRENTEAFF
size: NA
J: TRBJ1-1
D: NA
V: TRBV6-5

DNA: TGTGCCAGCAGTTTATGGGGTAGGTTAACAGGGGTGAATATCCAAGCTTTCTTT
CDR3: CASSLWGRLTGVNIQAFF
size: few
J: TRBJ1-1
D: TRBD1
V: TRBV28

DNA: TGCGCCAGCAGCTTGGAGTCGGCTAATGAAAAACTGTTTTTT
CDR3: CASSLESANEKLFF
size: few
J: TRBJ1-4
D: NA
V: TRBV5-1

DNA: TGCGCCAGCAGCTTGGAGTCGACAGGGACGGAGCAGTACTTC
CDR3: CASSLESTGTEQYF
size: NA
J: TRBJ2-7
D: TRBD1
V: TRBV5-1

DNA: TGTGCCAGCACCGGGACTAGCGGGGGGCCTTACGAGCAGTACTTC
CDR3: CASTGTSGGPYEQYF
size: few
J: TRBJ2-7
D: TRBD2
V: TRBV6-6